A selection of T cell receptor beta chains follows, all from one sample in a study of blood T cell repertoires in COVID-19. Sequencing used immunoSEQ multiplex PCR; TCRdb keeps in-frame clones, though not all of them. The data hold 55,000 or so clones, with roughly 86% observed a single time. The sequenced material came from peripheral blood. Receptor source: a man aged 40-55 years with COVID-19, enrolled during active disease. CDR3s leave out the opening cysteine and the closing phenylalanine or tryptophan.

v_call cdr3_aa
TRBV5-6 ASSWTGGLTGELF
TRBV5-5 ASGARWGYT
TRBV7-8 ASSLEETSSSYNEQF
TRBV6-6 ATQGQGFYNEQF
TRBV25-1 ASSDSNYGYT
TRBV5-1 ASTASGGGTDTQY
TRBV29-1 SATTDRVNEQF
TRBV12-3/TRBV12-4 ASSLTGVETQY
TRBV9 ASSVSGVSNEQF
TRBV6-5 ASRVGQGAYEQY
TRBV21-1 AIGIPYEQY
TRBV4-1 ASSQVLVAGQGLRSGRREQY
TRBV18 ASSPSGTSYRTIPNEQF
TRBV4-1 ASSQPKTGNTIY
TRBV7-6 ASSNPGGNNEKLF
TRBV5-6 ASSLDRAESWNTEAF
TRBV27 ASSSLSSSYEQY
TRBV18 ASSPPFAGIDSYEQY
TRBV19 ASSMKMLAGGYEQY
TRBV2 ASRVGQKETQY
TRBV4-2 ASSPTVDRATDTQY
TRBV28 ASRRTGGTEAF
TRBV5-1 ASPRTVRLVEAF
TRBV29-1 SVLRQPQETQY
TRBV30 AWSSASIYYEQF
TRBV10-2 ASRGGAGANTEAF
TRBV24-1 ATSELVGGGDTQY
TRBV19 ASRVMGLGYNEQF
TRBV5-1 ASSLGLEPNTDTQY
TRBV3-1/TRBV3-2 ASSQGLRGRDSNQPQH
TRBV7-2 ASSSSGLADYNEQF
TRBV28 ATKRRDLGGYT
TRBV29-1 SVSTGVNNEKLF
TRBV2 ASSRLAGGADTQY
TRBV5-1 ASSLAQSDTQY
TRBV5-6 ASSSQGFNQPQH
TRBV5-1 ASSGPNGGAF
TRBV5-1 ATAPGQGASSGYGYT
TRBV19 ASTRRDRAGNTIY
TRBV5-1 ASSATGATYEQY
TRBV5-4 ASSLELARTDTQY
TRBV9 ATGSGTSTDTQY
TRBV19 ASSIGIRQPQH
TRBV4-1 ASSQDPTSGPYQETQY
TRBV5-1 ASSERPGRNEKLF
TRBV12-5 ASGPLGGDTGELF
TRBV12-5 ASGFQEGGQPQH
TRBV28 ASSSAGQPNTEAF
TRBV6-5 ASLTGTGISYEQY
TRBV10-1 ASSSGTSGRAPLEQY